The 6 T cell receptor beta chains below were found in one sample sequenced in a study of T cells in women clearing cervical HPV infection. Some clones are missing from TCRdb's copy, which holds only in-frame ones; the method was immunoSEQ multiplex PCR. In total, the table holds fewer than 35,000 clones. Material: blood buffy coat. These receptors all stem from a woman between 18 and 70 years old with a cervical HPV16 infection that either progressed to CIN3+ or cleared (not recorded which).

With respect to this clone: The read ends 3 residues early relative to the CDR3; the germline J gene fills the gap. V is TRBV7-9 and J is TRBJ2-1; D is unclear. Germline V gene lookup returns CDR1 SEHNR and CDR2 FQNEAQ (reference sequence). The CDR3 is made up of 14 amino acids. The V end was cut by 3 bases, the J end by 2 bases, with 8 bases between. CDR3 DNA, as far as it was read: TGTGCCAGCAGCTTTGGCGGTGCCTACAATGAG. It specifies CASSFGGAYNE. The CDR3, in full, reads CASSFGGAYNEQFF.

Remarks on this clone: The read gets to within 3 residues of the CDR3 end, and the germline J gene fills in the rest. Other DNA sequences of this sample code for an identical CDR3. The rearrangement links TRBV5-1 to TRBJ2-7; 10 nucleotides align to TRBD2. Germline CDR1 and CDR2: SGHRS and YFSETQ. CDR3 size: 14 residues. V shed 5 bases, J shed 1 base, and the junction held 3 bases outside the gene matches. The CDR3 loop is CASRRTSGSYEQYF. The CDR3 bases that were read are TGCGCCAGCAGGCGGACTAGCGGATCCTACGAG.

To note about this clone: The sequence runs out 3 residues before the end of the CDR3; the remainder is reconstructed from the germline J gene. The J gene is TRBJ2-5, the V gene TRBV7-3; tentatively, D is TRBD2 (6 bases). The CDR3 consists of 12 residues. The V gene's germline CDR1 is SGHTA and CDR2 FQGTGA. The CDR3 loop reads CASSLRAGTQYF. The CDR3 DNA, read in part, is TGTGCCAGCAGCTTAAGGGCGGGAACC.

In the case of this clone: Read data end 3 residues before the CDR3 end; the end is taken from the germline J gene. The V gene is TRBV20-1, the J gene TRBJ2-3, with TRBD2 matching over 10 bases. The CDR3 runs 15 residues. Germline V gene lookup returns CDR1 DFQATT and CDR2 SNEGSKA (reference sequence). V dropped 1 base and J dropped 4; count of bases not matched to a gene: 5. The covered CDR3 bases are TGCAGTGCTAGAGTACTAGCGGGGTCTGCAGATACG. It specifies CSARVLAGSADT. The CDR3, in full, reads CSARVLAGSADTQYF.

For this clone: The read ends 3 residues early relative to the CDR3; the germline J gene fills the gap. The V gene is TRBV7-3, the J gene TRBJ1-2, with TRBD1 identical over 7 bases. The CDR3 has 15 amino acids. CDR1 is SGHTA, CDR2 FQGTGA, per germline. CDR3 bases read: TGTGCCAGCAGCTTGGGCTCACGAAGGCAGGGGGAC. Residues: CASSLGSRRQGD. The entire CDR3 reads CASSLGSRRQGDYTF.

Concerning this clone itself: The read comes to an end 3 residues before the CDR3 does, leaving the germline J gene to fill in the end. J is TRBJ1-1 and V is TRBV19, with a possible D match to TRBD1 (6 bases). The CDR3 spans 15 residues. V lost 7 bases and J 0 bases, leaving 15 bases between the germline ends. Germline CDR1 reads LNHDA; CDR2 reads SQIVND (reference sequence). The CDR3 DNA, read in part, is TGTGCCAGTACCTATACGGCAGGGGTGAACACTGAA. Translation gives CASTYTAGVNTE. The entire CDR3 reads CASTYTAGVNTEAFF.